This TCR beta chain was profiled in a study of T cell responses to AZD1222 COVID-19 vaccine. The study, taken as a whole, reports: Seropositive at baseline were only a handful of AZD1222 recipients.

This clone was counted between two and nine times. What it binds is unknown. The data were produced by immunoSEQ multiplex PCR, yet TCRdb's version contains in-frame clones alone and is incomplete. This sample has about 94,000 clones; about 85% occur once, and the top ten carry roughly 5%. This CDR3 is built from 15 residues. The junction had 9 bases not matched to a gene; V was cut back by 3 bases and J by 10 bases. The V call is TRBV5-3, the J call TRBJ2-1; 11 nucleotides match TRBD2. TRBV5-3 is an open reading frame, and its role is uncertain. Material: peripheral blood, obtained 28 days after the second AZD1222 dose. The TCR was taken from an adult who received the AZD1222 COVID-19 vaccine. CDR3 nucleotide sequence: TGTGCCAGAAGCTGTAGCGGGGGGGAAACTGACGAGCAGTTCTTC. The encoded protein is CARSCSGGETDEQFF.